A single TCR beta chain is shown here with its context. These data belong to a study of sequential checkpoint blockade in melanoma. Treatment: randomized to nivolumab then ipilimumab (arm A) or the reverse (arm B). The method was immunoSEQ multiplex PCR; TCRdb's version includes in-frame clones alone and lacks a portion of them. The sample carries 40,000 or so clones, roughly 89% recorded once. Germline CDR1 is MNHEY and CDR2 is SMNVEV (reference sequence). The CDR3 consists of 13 residues. The germline V and J ends were trimmed by 3 bases and 4 bases, with 6 bases remaining between them. The chain has TRBV27 and TRBJ2-2; D not resolved. This specimen consisted of CD8+ T cells sorted from blood (inferred from file names), obtained from a patient given nivolumab and ipilimumab in sequence. This TCR came from a human donor with melanoma. The CDR3 coding sequence is TGTGCCAGCAGTTTTCGGAGCACCGGGGAGCTGTTTTTT. Its protein product is CASSFRSTGELFF.